This is a list of T cell receptor beta chains from one sample in a study of radiotherapy plus CTLA-4 blockade in lung cancer. Data came from immunoSEQ multiplex PCR; TCRdb stores just in-frame clones and leaves some out. The table has 60,000 to 70,000 clones, 79% seen once. The sequences come from peripheral blood, collected from a patient treated with radiotherapy plus ipilimumab. Every receptor here comes from a human donor with non-small cell lung cancer who had a complete response to radiotherapy plus ipilimumab. Each CDR3 is given with its conserved first and last residue. A D gene is named only where the DNA matches it firmly. Clone size appears in some rows only: once, few, many, or a class for an expanded clone.

>NA|TRBJ1-1|TRBV18|NA
TGTGCCAGCTCAACAACGTCAAGAACTGAAGCTTTCTTT
CASSTTSRTEAFF
>NA|TRBJ2-3|TRBV27|TRBD1
TGTGCCAGCAGTTTCGACAGGGTAGCAGATACGCAGTATTTT
CASSFDRVADTQYF
>NA|TRBJ2-1|TRBV10-1|TRBD1
TGCGCCAGCAGTCTAGGGACAGGGGGCAATGAGCAGTTCTTC
CASSLGTGGNEQFF
>NA|TRBJ2-2|TRBV14|TRBD1
TGTGTCAGCAGCCAGGCAAGGACAGGGCGGAACACCGGGGAGCTGTTTTTT
CVSSQARTGRNTGELFF
>NA|TRBJ1-5|TRBV5-6|NA
TGTGCCAGCAGCCTCAGGGGCGCAATCAATCAGCCCCAGCATTTT
CASSLRGAINQPQHF
>NA|TRBJ1-1|TRBV4-1|NA
TGCGCCAGCAGCCAAGAGGGGGCGATGGGGGTGAACACTGAAGCTTTCTTT
CASSQEGAMGVNTEAFF
>NA|TRBJ2-2|TRBV5-5|TRBD1
TGTGCCAGCAGCGCTACTCCGGGACAGGGGACCGGGGAGCTGTTTTTT
CASSATPGQGTGELFF
>NA|TRBJ1-5|TRBV5-6|TRBD1
TGTGCCAGCAGCCCCGGGACAGGGGGCTTACTTCAGCCCCAGCATTTT
CASSPGTGGLLQPQHF
>NA|TRBJ2-3|TRBV11-2|NA
TGTGCCAGCAGCTTCTTCACAGATACGCAGTATTTT
CASSFFTDTQYF
>NA|TRBJ1-2|TRBV30|TRBD1
TGTGCCTGGGGACAGGGAAGCTATGGCTACACCTTC
CAWGQGSYGYTF
>NA|TRBJ2-2|TRBV6-1|NA
TGTGCCAGCAGTGAAGCCCACCTACCGGACTTACTGAACACCGGGGAGCTGTTTTTT
CASSEAHLPDLLNTGELFF
>NA|TRBJ1-2|TRBV5-4|TRBD1
TGTGCCAGCAGCCCTGGGACAGGGAGCTATGGCTACACCTTC
CASSPGTGSYGYTF
>NA|TRBJ1-1|TRBV10-1|NA
TGCGCCAGCAGCCGAGACAGATACACTGAAGCTTTCTTT
CASSRDRYTEAFF
>NA|TRBJ2-1|TRBV15|TRBD2
TGTGCCACCAGCAGAGATCTAGCGGGATCCCTCAATGAGCAGTTCTTC
CATSRDLAGSLNEQFF
>few|TRBJ2-3|TRBV13|NA
TGTGCCAGCAGCCCCCCAGGTGTGGGAACAGATACGCAGTATTTT
CASSPPGVGTDTQYF
>NA|TRBJ1-1|TRBV7-9|NA
TGTGCCAGCAGCCCCCGAGGGTTACAGGCCTTGAACACTGAAGCTTTCTTT
CASSPRGLQALNTEAFF
>NA|TRBJ2-5|TRBV9|NA
TGTGCCAGCAGCGTTACAGCTCAAGAGACCCAGTACTTC
CASSVTAQETQYF
>NA|TRBJ1-4|TRBV30|NA
TGTGCCTGGAGTGCTCCCGGGGCGGGAAGAGAAAAACTGTTTTTT
CAWSAPGAGREKLFF
>NA|TRBJ1-1|TRBV10-3|NA
TGTGCCATCAGTGAGAGGTCAGGGGATTTAATGCGTTACACTGAAGCTTTCTTT
CAISERSGDLMRYTEAFF
>NA|TRBJ2-6|TRBV19|NA
TGTGCCAGTAGTATTGACCGTTCGTCTGGGGCCAACGTCCTGACTTTC
CASSIDRSSGANVLTF
>NA|TRBJ1-5|TRBV6-5|NA
TGTGCCAGCAGTGAATTGGGGAGGCAGCCCCAGCATTTT
CASSELGRQPQHF
>NA|TRBJ2-7|TRBV2|NA
TGTGCCAGCAGTGAAGCTGCGGCAGGCCGGGACGAGCAGTACTTC
CASSEAAAGRDEQYF
>once|TRBJ1-2|TRBV30|NA
TGTGCCCGAACCCTGTCGGGGCTGGGGTATGGCTACACCTTC
CARTLSGLGYGYTF
>once|TRBJ1-1|TRBV6-6|NA
TGTGCCAGCAGTTACGGGGACGGGAGATTGTACTCTGAAGCTTTCTTT
CASSYGDGRLYSEAFF
>NA|TRBJ2-3|TRBV5-1|NA
TGCGCCAGCAGCTTTGTCGGGAGCACAGATACGCAGTATTTT
CASSFVGSTDTQYF
>NA|TRBJ1-2|TRBV18|NA
TGTGCCAGCTCACCAGGCAACTTGAACTATGGCTACACCTTC
CASSPGNLNYGYTF
>NA|TRBJ2-5|TRBV19|TRBD1
TGTGCCAGTAGTATAGTCCCGGGACAGGGCCAAGAGACCCAGTACTTC
CASSIVPGQGQETQYF
>NA|TRBJ1-2|TRBV5-1|TRBD1
TGCGCCAGCAGCTTGGAGCTCGGACAGGGGGGGTATAGCTATGGCTACACCTTC
CASSLELGQGGYSYGYTF
>once|TRBJ1-2|TRBV6-5|NA
TGTGCCAGCACCTGGGACGGTGGCTACACCTTC
CASTWDGGYTF
>NA|TRBJ2-2|TRBV4-3|NA
TGCGCCAGCAGCCCCCAGGGGGGGGCGCGGGACACCGGGGAGCTGTTTTTT
CASSPQGGARDTGELFF
>NA|TRBJ2-3|TRBV30|NA
TGTGCCTGGAGTCAGGGGGGGTTCACAGATACGCAGTATTTT
CAWSQGGFTDTQYF
>NA|TRBJ1-6|TRBV10-3|NA
TGTGCCATCAGTGAAGAACCGGGTGATTCACCCCTCCACTTT
CAISEEPGDSPLHF
>NA|TRBJ2-3|TRBV19|NA
TGTGCCAGTAGTTTTTCCCCGGGACGCAGCACAGATACGCAGTATTTT
CASSFSPGRSTDTQYF
>few|TRBJ1-5|TRBV7-8|TRBD1
TGTGCCAGCAGCGCGGACAGGCTCAAGAGGGATCAGCCCCAGCATTTT
CASSADRLKRDQPQHF
>NA|TRBJ1-1|TRBV29-1|NA
TGCAGCGTTGCGCCCGGGGGGGGTGCTTTCTTT
CSVAPGGGAFF
>NA|TRBJ2-1|TRBV11-2|NA
TGTGCCAGCAGCTCGCTCCAGAGGAGCTCCTACAATGAGCAGTTCTTC
CASSSLQRSSYNEQFF
>NA|TRBJ2-4|TRBV30|TRBD1
TGTGCCTGGAGTAAAGGGGGCCTTTTACGAGCCAAAAACATTCAGTACTTC
CAWSKGGLLRAKNIQYF
>NA|TRBJ2-1|TRBV7-8|NA
TGTGCCAGCAGCTTAAGGGAGTCTCACAATGAGCAGTTCTTC
CASSLRESHNEQFF
>NA|TRBJ2-7|TRBV7-2|NA
TGTGCCAGCAGCTTCCAGGGGCTCTCCTACGAGCAGTACTTC
CASSFQGLSYEQYF
>few|TRBJ2-1|TRBV10-1|TRBD1
TGCGCCAGCAGCCCGGCAGGGGGCAATGAGCAGTTCTTC
CASSPAGGNEQFF
>NA|TRBJ1-3|TRBV11-2|NA
TGTGCCAGCAGCCCGGGGATCTCTGGAAACACCATATATTTT
CASSPGISGNTIYF
>NA|TRBJ2-1|TRBV7-9|TRBD2
TGTGCCAGCAGCTTAGGGGCTAGCGGGGCCTACAATGAGCAGTTCTTC
CASSLGASGAYNEQFF
>NA|TRBJ1-1|TRBV27|NA
TGTGCCAGCAGTCCCGTGTTCGTTGCTAGCGTGTATAAAGCTTTCTTT
CASSPVFVASVYKAFF
>NA|TRBJ2-1|TRBV4-1|TRBD2
TGCGCCAGCAGCCAACGGACTAGCGGGAGCCGGGGTGAGCAGTTCTTC
CASSQRTSGSRGEQFF
>once|TRBJ2-5|TRBV5-4|NA
TGTGCCAGCAGCTCAGGGTCCACGAACCAAGAGACCCAGTACTTC
CASSSGSTNQETQYF
>NA|TRBJ1-1|TRBV7-9|NA
TGTGCCAGCAGCCCCTCAGGGTTTACTGAAGCTTTCTTT
CASSPSGFTEAFF
>NA|TRBJ1-1|TRBV11-3|NA
TGTGCCAGCAGCACAGACACAGGGTACACTGAAGCTTTCTTT
CASSTDTGYTEAFF
>NA|TRBJ2-5|TRBV6-5|NA
TGTGCCAGCAGTGGCCCCCTTCCAGAGACCCAGTACTTC
CASSGPLPETQYF
>NA|TRBJ1-4|TRBV5-1|NA
TGCGCCAGCAGCTTGTTAGGACAGAAGGGCGAAAAACTGTTTTTT
CASSLLGQKGEKLFF
>medium-sized|TRBJ2-7|TRBV4-3|NA
TGCGCCAGCAGCCAAATTGGGACGGATAATACCTACGAGCAGTACTTC
CASSQIGTDNTYEQYF
>few|TRBJ2-7|TRBV29-1|NA
TGCAGCGCCCAAACCCTGGTTGGTGGCGAGCAGTACTTC
CSAQTLVGGEQYF
>NA|TRBJ1-2|TRBV11-2|NA
TGTGCCAGCAGCTTACAAGGAATTCCCACCTTC
CASSLQGIPTF
>NA|TRBJ1-6|TRBV30|NA
TGTGCCTGGAGCCTTTGGGCCCGGAGCTCCTATAATTCACCCCTCCACTTT
CAWSLWARSSYNSPLHF
>NA|TRBJ1-1|TRBV5-8|NA
TGTGCCAGCAGCTTGGATCGGGGACGGTCTGAAGCTTTCTTT
CASSLDRGRSEAFF
>few|TRBJ1-1|TRBV7-9|NA
TGTGCCAGCAGCTTAGGACTTATGAACACTGAAGCTTTCTTT
CASSLGLMNTEAFF
>NA|TRBJ2-5|TRBV6-6|NA
TGTGCCAGCAGTTACTCCCAGGGTCGGACAGAGACCCAGTACTTC
CASSYSQGRTETQYF
>NA|TRBJ2-1|TRBV29-1|TRBD2
TGCAGCGCTGGGATAGCGGGAGTAGGTTTGGAGCAGTTCTTC
CSAGIAGVGLEQFF
>NA|TRBJ2-7|TRBV6-5|NA
TGTGCCAGCAGTGCGTCCTACGAGCAGTACTTC
CASSASYEQYF
>NA|TRBJ2-1|TRBV7-9|NA
TGTGCCAGCAGTTCAAAAGGCCCCGAGACACAGTTCTTC
CASSSKGPETQFF
>NA|TRBJ1-3|TRBV5-1|TRBD1
TGCGCCAGCAGCTCCGGACAGGGTGGTCCTGGAAACACCATATATTTT
CASSSGQGGPGNTIYF